This T cell receptor (beta chain) comes out of a study of monozygotic twins with inflammatory bowel disease. Broader study findings: None of the different T cell subtypes could be distinguished from one another.

In regard to this clonotype: What it binds is not known.

This CDR3 contains 15 residues. Germline loops: CDR1 SGHKS, CDR2 YYEKEE (reference sequence). TCRdb re-called the 5' RACE reads, yielding one record per CDR3 amino acid sequence without DNA. The specimen's table records some 160,000 distinct CDR3 sequences. The TCR was taken from a human donor with ulcerative colitis or Crohn's disease, or a healthy co-twin of an affected twin (not recorded which). The chain combines TRBV5-5 with TRBJ2-1; TCRdb's D call of TRBD1 is untestable without DNA. The sample consisted of blood. The CDR3 here is CASSLFQGWVNEQFF.